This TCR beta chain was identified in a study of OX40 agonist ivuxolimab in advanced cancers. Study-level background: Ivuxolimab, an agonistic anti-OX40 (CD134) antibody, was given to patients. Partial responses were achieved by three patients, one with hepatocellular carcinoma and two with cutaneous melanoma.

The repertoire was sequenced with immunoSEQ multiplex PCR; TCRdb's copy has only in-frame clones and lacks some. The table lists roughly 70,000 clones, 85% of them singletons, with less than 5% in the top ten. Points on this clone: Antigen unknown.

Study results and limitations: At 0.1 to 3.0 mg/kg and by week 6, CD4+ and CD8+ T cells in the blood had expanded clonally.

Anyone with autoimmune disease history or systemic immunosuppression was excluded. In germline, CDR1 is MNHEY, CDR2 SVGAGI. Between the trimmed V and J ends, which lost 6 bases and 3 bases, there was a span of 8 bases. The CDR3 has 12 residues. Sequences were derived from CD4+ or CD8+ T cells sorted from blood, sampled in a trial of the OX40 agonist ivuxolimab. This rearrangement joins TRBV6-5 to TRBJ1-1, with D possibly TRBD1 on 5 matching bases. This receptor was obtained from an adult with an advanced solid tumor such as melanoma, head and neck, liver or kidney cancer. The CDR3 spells CASREGYTEAFF. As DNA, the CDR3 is TGTGCCAGCAGGGAGGGGTACACTGAAGCTTTCTTT.